The T cell receptor (beta chain) under discussion was sequenced for a study of cytomegalovirus exposure and HLA in healthy donors. With 60 Vbeta and 13 Jbeta primers, the PCR was carried out. The protocol was immunoSEQ multiplex PCR, while the TCRdb copy is restricted to in-frame clones and leaves out a portion. This table has some 130,000 clones, about 70% appearing once. CDR1 is MGHRA and CDR2 is YSYEKL in the germline V gene. J gave up 4 bases and V 1 base, and 4 bases lay outside the gene matches. CDR3 length equals 15 residues. Findings and limits, study-wide: In an earlier analysis, about 90% or about 30%: the productive usage of most TCR beta V segments.

As for this clone: As yet, its antigen is unknown.

The sequence was obtained from a middle-aged man in good health and CMV-seronegative. The sequencing sample was made of PBMCs. The rearrangement joins TRBV4-1 to TRBJ2-5, with 9 bases fitting TRBD2. CDR3 in DNA: TGCGCCAGCAGCCAAGGGGATAGCGGGAGAGAGACCCAGTACTTC. The encoded protein is CASSQGDSGRETQYF.